Below, 6 T cell receptor beta chains from the same sample are listed, as sequenced in a study of cytomegalovirus exposure and HLA in healthy donors. The PCR was carried out with 60 Vbeta primers and 13 Jbeta primers. Produced via immunoSEQ multiplex PCR; TCRdb's table is partial and in-frame only. The data show about 120,000 clones, around 81% seen once. The sequenced sample consisted of PBMCs. The receptors derive from a female donor in good health and CMV-seronegative.

The chain has TRBV28 and TRBJ1-4; no definite D call. Germline-derived CDR1 and CDR2 are MDHEN and SYDVKM. The length of the CDR3 is 12 residues. Trimming took off 4 bases at V and 7 bases at J, with 7 bases between the two ends. The CDR3 spells CASSSVIEKLFF. Written as DNA, the CDR3 is TGTGCCAGCAGTTCGGTTATTGAAAAACTGTTTTTT.

This chain joins TRBV7-8 and TRBJ1-1, with D hard to call. Germline V gives CDR1 SGHVS, CDR2 FQNEAQ. Trimming left V 5 bases short and J 0 bases short, with 13 bases between. There are 15 residues in the CDR3. Written as DNA, the CDR3 is TGTGCCAGCAGCCACGAGCGAATCATGAACACTGAAGCTTTCTTT. As protein: CASSHERIMNTEAFF.

The chain joins TRBV10-3 to TRBJ2-1; 7 nucleotides line up with TRBD2. CDR1 is ENHRY and CDR2 is SYGVKD in the germline V gene. The CDR3 is made up of 14 amino acids. J lost 7 bases, V lost 8 bases, and 11 bases had no gene match. The DNA of the CDR3 is TGTGCCATCTTGGCGGGGGTAAGAGGTAATGAGCAGTTCTTC. This sequence encodes CAILAGVRGNEQFF.

The chain joins TRBV5-1 to TRBJ2-1; D perhaps matches TRBD2 (5 bases). Trimming cost V 0 bases and J 1 base, with 11 bases left between them. Per the germline V gene, CDR1 is SGHRS and CDR2 is YFSETQ. The CDR3 totals 16 residues. This CDR3 reads CASSLGRELSYNEQFF. DNA of the CDR3: TGCGCCAGCAGCTTGGGTCGGGAATTGTCCTACAATGAGCAGTTCTTC.

The chain recombines TRBV5-1 with TRBJ1-6, with a possible D match to TRBD1 (6 bases). Trimming removed 3 bases at V and 6 bases at J, with 19 bases between. CDR1 is SGHRS and CDR2 is YFSETQ in the germline V gene. The CDR3 extends over 17 amino acids. The CDR3 bases are TGCGCCAGCAGCTCTACCCCCAACAGGGAAGGTAATTCACCCCTCCACTTT. It translates to CASSSTPNREGNSPLHF.

This chain links TRBV19 with TRBJ1-1; 9 positions match TRBD1. The ends lost 3 bases at V and 4 bases at J; junction bases unmatched: 6. Per germline, CDR1 LNHDA and CDR2 SQIVND (reference sequence). The CDR3 length is 15 residues. The CDR3 reads CASSITGGVGTEAFF. The CDR3 region has the DNA TGTGCCAGTAGTATTACAGGGGGCGTGGGCACTGAAGCTTTCTTT.